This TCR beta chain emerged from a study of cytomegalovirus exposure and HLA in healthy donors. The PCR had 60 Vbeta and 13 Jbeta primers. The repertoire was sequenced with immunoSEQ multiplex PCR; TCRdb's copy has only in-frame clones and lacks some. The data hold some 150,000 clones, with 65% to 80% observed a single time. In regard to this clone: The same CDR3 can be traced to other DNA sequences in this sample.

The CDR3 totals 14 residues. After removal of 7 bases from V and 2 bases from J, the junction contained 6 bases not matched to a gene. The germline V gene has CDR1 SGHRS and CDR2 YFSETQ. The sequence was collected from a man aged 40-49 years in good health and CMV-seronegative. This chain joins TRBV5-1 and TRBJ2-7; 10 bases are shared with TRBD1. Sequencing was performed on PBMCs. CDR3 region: CASSLGTGAYEQYF. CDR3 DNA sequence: TGCGCCAGCTCCCTCGGGACAGGGGCCTACGAGCAGTACTTC.